A single sample is the source of the 23 T cell receptor beta chains below, sequenced in a study of shared T cell receptors in the human thymus. Assay: immunoSEQ multiplex PCR; the TCRdb copy retains only in-frame clones and omits some. This repertoire shows approximately 660,000 clones, approximately 90% found once; its top ten account for about 0.01%. This sample was also put to use in a study of human thymus T cells.

Sequenced: thymocytes. The receptor set was obtained from a boy under two years old with a congenital heart defect.

The chain recombines TRBV2 with TRBJ1-4; D may be TRBD1 (6 bases). V lost 9 bases and J lost 8, with 16 bases in between. The CDR3 covers 13 residues. The germline CDR1 and CDR2 sequences are SNHLY and FYNNEI. The DNA of the CDR3 is TGTGCCAGTACGGCAGGGGAGCGGGAAAAACTGTTTTTT. It yields the protein CASTAGEREKLFF.

The chain couples TRBV28 to TRBJ2-7; D unclear. CDR3 size: 13 residues. Trimming removed 8 bases from V and 3 bases from J, with 14 bases in between. CDR1 and CDR2 (germline): MDHEN, SYDVKM. CDR3 sequence: CASSNQEVYEQYF. CDR3 nucleotides: TGTGCCAGCTCAAACCAAGAGGTCTACGAGCAGTACTTC. Drawing the rest from reference TRBV28 and TRBJ2-7, the complete variable domain is DVKVTQSSRYLVKRTGEKVFLECVQDMDHENMFWYRQDPGLGLRLIYFSYDVKMKEKGDIPEGYSVSREKKERFSLILESASTNQTSMYLCASSNQEVYEQYFGPGTRLTVT.

This chain uses TRBV14 with TRBJ2-7; D might be TRBD2 (5 bases). CDR1 is SGHDN and CDR2 is FVKESK in the germline V gene. The CDR3 contains 16 residues. V lost 2 bases, J lost 1 base, and 15 bases lay in between. The DNA for the CDR3 is TGTGCCAGCAGCCAACCCGGTCCTGGCGGGTCCTACGAGCAGTACTTC. Its protein is CASSQPGPGGSYEQYF.

The gene calls are TRBV27 and TRBJ1-1; perhaps TRBD1 as D (5 bases). This CDR3 contains 15 residues. Germline V gives CDR1 MNHEY, CDR2 SMNVEV (reference sequence). V lost 8 bases and J 0 bases, leaving 16 bases between the germline ends. CDR3 coding DNA: TGTGCCAGCGGGCAGGGTGGGTCCATGAACACTGAAGCTTTCTTT. Its translation: CASGQGGSMNTEAFF.

This clone was seen a handful of times. The chain couples TRBV4-1 to TRBJ2-2; TRBD2 matches 8 bases. The CDR3 runs 18 residues. The germline CDR1 and CDR2 sequences are MGHRA and YSYEKL. V lost 1 base and J lost 1; bases outside the gene matches: 8. As DNA, the CDR3 is TGCGCCAGCAGCCAAGTGGTGTTGCTAGCGGGGAACACCGGGGAGCTGTTTTTT. Its protein is CASSQVVLLAGNTGELFF.

V gene TRBV6-5 combines with J gene TRBJ2-1, with 8 bases matching TRBD1. Germline assignment: CDR1 MNHEY and CDR2 SVGAGI. The J segment lost 2 bases and the V segment lost 6 bases, leaving 6 bases of the junction unmatched. This CDR3 comprises 15 residues. CDR3 residues: CASSPVQGAYNEQFF. The CDR3 DNA reads as TGTGCCAGCAGCCCCGTACAGGGGGCCTACAATGAGCAGTTCTTC.

The chain has TRBV13 and TRBJ1-2; TRBD1 is a possible D gene (5 bases). The CDR3 is 15 residues long. Germline V gene sequence: CDR1 PRHDT, CDR2 FYEKMQ (reference sequence). V lost 8 bases and J lost 1, with 17 bases in between. The DNA for the CDR3 is TGTGCCAGCTCAGTGGGAGGGGCCCTTAACTATGGCTACACCTTC. Translating it yields CASSVGGALNYGYTF.

CDR3 sequence reads: CASSSGQGSRTFF. CDR3 coding DNA: TGTGCCAGCAGCAGCGGACAGGGTTCAAGAACTTTTTTT. The chain uses TRBV5-6 and TRBJ1-4; the match to TRBD1 covers 8 bases. CDR1 SGHDT and CDR2 YYEEEE come from the germline V gene. V lost 4 bases and J lost 17; bases outside the gene matches: 13. CDR3 length: 13 residues.

CDR3 in amino acids: CASRTDRTDTQYF. CDR3 nucleotides: TGCGCCAGCAGGACTGACCGTACAGATACGCAGTATTTT. The rearrangement joins TRBV10-1 to TRBJ2-3; D gene ambiguous. The germline gives CDR1 WNHNN, CDR2 SYGVQD (reference sequence). CDR3 length: 13 residues. Trimming took 6 bases from V and 3 from J, leaving 10 bases between them.

This chain connects TRBV9 to TRBJ1-2; TRBD1 might be the D (5 bases). The V gene lost 4 bases and the J gene lost 3 bases, with 28 bases spanning the gap. The germline gives CDR1 SGDLS, CDR2 YYNGEE. The length of the CDR3 is 19 residues. The CDR3: CASSPSLPGRAELDYGYTF. The CDR3 DNA sequence: TGTGCCAGCAGCCCCTCCTTGCCCGGCAGGGCTGAGTTAGACTATGGCTACACCTTC.

CDR3: CASSIEPLNQPQHF. The CDR3 nucleotides are TGTGCCAGTAGTATAGAACCCCTAAATCAGCCCCAGCATTTT. The V gene is TRBV19, the J gene TRBJ1-5; D call uncertain. The CDR3 is made up of 14 amino acids. V was shortened by 0 bases and J by 4 bases, with 7 bases between the two germline ends. Germline-derived CDR1 and CDR2 are LNHDA and SQIVND (reference sequence).

The chain combines TRBV2 with TRBJ2-3; D is undetermined. Germline CDR1 SNHLY, CDR2 FYNNEI. With 7 bases removed from V and 6 bases from J, the gap between germline ends came to 8 bases. The CDR3 length is 11 residues. In nucleotides, the CDR3 is TGTGCCAGCACGTGGCGGGATACGCAGTATTTT. Encoded protein: CASTWRDTQYF.

The chain links TRBV6-4 to TRBJ2-7; TRBD2 matches at 7 bases. V lost 6 bases to trimming and J lost 4 bases; unmatched junction nucleotides: 18. Germline assignment: CDR1 MRHNA and CDR2 SNTAGT. The CDR3 consists of 17 residues. The CDR3: CASRGNLRGGSRYEQYF. The CDR3 nucleotides are TGTGCCAGCAGGGGGAACCTGAGAGGCGGGAGTCGGTACGAGCAGTACTTC.

V gene TRBV2 combines with J gene TRBJ2-7; 10 bases are shared with TRBD2. CDR1 is SNHLY and CDR2 is FYNNEI in the germline V gene. There are 16 residues in the CDR3. The V and J ends lost 3 bases and 0 bases, in that order; junction bases with no gene match: 5. CDR3 sequence (DNA): TGTGCCAGCAGTGAGACACTAGCGGGGAGCTCCTACGAGCAGTACTTC. Protein sequence: CASSETLAGSSYEQYF. The entire variable domain, with the rest obtained from reference TRBV2 and TRBJ2-7, is as follows: EPEVTQTPSHQVTQMGQEVILRCVPISNHLYFYWYRQILGQKVEFLVSFYNNEISEKSEIFDDQFSVERPDGSNFTLKIRSTKLEDSAMYFCASSETLAGSSYEQYFGPGTRLTVT.

This rearrangement joins TRBV2 to TRBJ2-3; 8 bases map to TRBD2. The CDR3 has 15 amino acids. Trimming cost V 3 bases and J 1 base; bases outside gene matches: 3. Germline V gene lookup returns CDR1 SNHLY and CDR2 FYNNEI. This CDR3 is CASSDGTRGTDTQYF. The CDR3 DNA follows: TGTGCCAGCAGTGACGGGACTAGGGGCACAGATACGCAGTATTTT. Complete variable domain (other parts from reference TRBV2 and TRBJ2-3): EPEVTQTPSHQVTQMGQEVILRCVPISNHLYFYWYRQILGQKVEFLVSFYNNEISEKSEIFDDQFSVERPDGSNFTLKIRSTKLEDSAMYFCASSDGTRGTDTQYFGPGTRLTVL.

The CDR3 bases are TGTGCCAGCACTTCCGGGGGGGAGGGACTCACCGCGGGTACGCAGTATTTT. The encoded protein is CASTSGGEGLTAGTQYF. J is TRBJ2-3 and V is TRBV11-2; 8 bases map to TRBD2. Germline CDR1 SGHAT, CDR2 FQNNGV. This CDR3 region has 17 residues. J lost 8 bases, V lost 7 bases, and 20 bases had no gene match.

This rearrangement joins TRBV5-6 to TRBJ2-2; D is ambiguous. This CDR3 has 18 amino acids. V lost 1 base to trimming and J lost 5 bases, with 21 bases between them. The germline gives CDR1 SGHDT, CDR2 YYEEEE. The CDR3 loop is CASSLRRLRNMRTGELFF. The CDR3 coding sequence is TGTGCCAGCAGCTTGAGACGGCTGAGGAATATGCGGACCGGGGAGCTGTTTTTT.

The rearrangement links TRBV20-1 to TRBJ1-2; D may be TRBD1 (5 bases). The V end was cut by 7 bases, the J end by 6 bases, with 12 bases between. Germline-derived CDR1 and CDR2 are DFQATT and SNEGSKA (reference sequence). CDR3 length equals 11 residues. CDR3 sequence (DNA): TGCAGTGGCGTGCTCAGGGATGGCTACACCTTC. Protein product: CSGVLRDGYTF.

This clone occurred once. This chain links TRBV4-2 with TRBJ2-3, with 13 bases that match TRBD2. CDR3 length: 20 amino acids. Per germline, CDR1 LGHNA and CDR2 YNFKEQ. V was pared by 5 bases and J by 4 bases, with 18 bases of the junction left unmatched. In DNA form, the CDR3 reads TGTGCCAGCAGCTCCCCAACACCGGGACTAGCGGGACTATGGCCAGATACGCAGTATTTT. It specifies CASSSPTPGLAGLWPDTQYF.

This clone was recorded a few times. The V gene is TRBV19, the J gene TRBJ1-2, with D uncertain. Deletions cut 7 bases from V and 1 base from J, with 13 bases between. The germline V gene encodes CDR1 LNHDA and CDR2 SQIVND (reference sequence). This CDR3 region has 14 residues. The CDR3 here is CASNEFEGNYGYTF. In DNA form, the CDR3 reads TGTGCCAGTAATGAGTTCGAGGGTAACTATGGCTACACCTTC.

This sequence joins TRBV14 and TRBJ2-2, with D perhaps matching TRBD2 (5 bases). Germline CDR1 SGHDN, CDR2 FVKESK. V was cut by 5 bases and J by 4 bases, with 8 bases left in between. CDR3 length: 13 residues. As DNA, the CDR3 is TGTGCCAGCAGCACGGGGATCACCGGGGAGCTGTTTTTT. As protein: CASSTGITGELFF.

The chain employs TRBV7-6 and TRBJ2-7; weak D call: TRBD1 (6 bases). The V end lost 6 bases, the J end lost 6 bases, and 12 bases lay between the germline ends. Germline V lookup: CDR1 SGHVS, CDR2 FNYEAQ. The CDR3 runs to 12 residues. The CDR3 here is CASRATGGEQYF. CDR3 DNA sequence: TGTGCCAGCAGGGCGACAGGCGGCGAGCAGTACTTC.

The table lists this clone with a count of one. This sequence joins TRBV19 and TRBJ2-1; 7 bases are a match to TRBD1. The CDR3 extends over 17 amino acids. Germline CDR1 LNHDA, CDR2 SQIVND (reference sequence). J lost 1 base, V lost 0 bases, and 6 bases had no gene match. CDR3 DNA sequence: TGTGCCAGTAGTATAGATCAAGGACAGGTGTCCTACAATGAGCAGTTCTTC. Protein sequence: CASSIDQGQVSYNEQFF.